These 20 T cell receptor beta chains came from one sample sequenced in a study of cytomegalovirus exposure and HLA in healthy donors. PCR amplification relied on 60 Vbeta primers (plus 13 Jbeta primers). TCRdb's copy holds only in-frame clones and misses some; the assay was immunoSEQ multiplex PCR. This table holds about 94,000 clones, over 60% found once. Sequenced: PBMCs. Receptors originate from a man in his thirties or forties in good health and CMV-seronegative.

The chain employs TRBV5-1 and TRBJ2-5; 8 positions agree with TRBD1. The assigned J gene may be wrong: the sequence end matches TRBJ2-7 better. Germline CDR1 and CDR2: SGHRS and YFSETQ. The length of the CDR3 is 13 residues. The CDR3 protein is CASSLGTGTEQYF. The CDR3, as DNA: TGCGCCAGCAGCTTGGGGACAGGGACCGAGCAGTACTTC.

About this clone itself: A junction boundary mismatches the germline segment, possibly from a read error. The chain carries TRBV5-6 and TRBJ1-3, with D tentatively TRBD1 (5 bases). Germline-derived CDR1 and CDR2 are SGHDT and YYEEEE. This CDR3 comprises 13 residues. CDR3 DNA: TGTGCCAGCAGCCTGACAGCCGGAAGCACCATATATTTT. Its protein product is CASSLTAGSTIYF.

The chain uses TRBV9 and TRBJ1-1; unclear D gene. This CDR3 is 14 amino acids long. Germline-derived CDR1 and CDR2 are SGDLS and YYNGEE. Trimming shortened V by 0 bases and J by 1 base, and 7 bases separated the two germline ends. The CDR3 DNA sequence: TGTGCCAGCAGCGTAGAATGGGCGAACACTGAAGCTTTCTTT. Translating it yields CASSVEWANTEAFF.

The chain combines TRBV9 with TRBJ2-3; 7 nucleotides align to TRBD1. The CDR3 sequence is 16 residues long. The germline V gene has CDR1 SGDLS and CDR2 YYNGEE. With 4 bases clipped from V and 2 bases from J, the junction kept 10 bases outside the gene matches. The CDR3 DNA reads as TGTGCCAGCAGCTCATCCAGGGGGTGGGACACAGATACGCAGTATTTT. Translation gives CASSSSRGWDTDTQYF.

The chain recombines TRBV5-1 with TRBJ1-5; TRBD1 agrees at 9 bases. The length of the CDR3 is 14 residues. Per the germline V gene, CDR1 is SGHRS and CDR2 is YFSETQ. V lost 2 bases and J lost 8; bases outside the gene matches: 5. The CDR3 loop is CASSLTGGAKPQHF. CDR3 bases: TGCGCCAGCAGCTTAACAGGGGGCGCGAAGCCCCAGCATTTT.

This clone has a handful of counts. The genes are TRBV6-6 and TRBJ1-5; unclear D gene. Germline CDR1 reads MNHNY; CDR2 reads SVGAGI (reference sequence). The CDR3 loop spans 16 amino acids. V was cut by 6 bases and J by 4 bases, with 19 bases left in between. The CDR3 region is CASSPNRRRENQPQHF. CDR3 DNA sequence: TGTGCCAGCAGCCCCAACCGGCGGCGGGAGAATCAGCCCCAGCATTTT.

The J gene is TRBJ2-3, the V gene TRBV5-4, with D perhaps TRBD1 (5 bases). V lost 4 bases and J lost 4, with 10 bases in between. The CDR3 totals 13 residues. Germline V CDR1 and CDR2: SGHNT, YYREEE (reference sequence). CDR3 amino acids: CASSLQGPDTQYF. The CDR3 nucleotides read TGTGCCAGCAGCCTGCAGGGCCCAGATACGCAGTATTTT.

V and J are TRBV6-1 and TRBJ1-6; tentatively, D is TRBD1 (5 bases). The V and J ends lost 6 bases and 4 bases respectively, with 10 bases between them. This CDR3 has 14 residues. The germline V gene has CDR1 MNHNS and CDR2 SASEGT. The CDR3 region is CASRGPNYNSPLHF. The DNA for the CDR3 is TGTGCCAGCAGGGGGCCAAATTATAATTCACCCCTCCACTTT.

The V call is TRBV18, the J call TRBJ2-5; D gene unclear. Germline V CDR1 and CDR2: KGHSH, LQKENI. The CDR3 sequence is 14 residues long. Trimming left V 2 bases short and J 3 bases short, with 10 bases between. The CDR3 loop reads CASSPSTIEETQYF. The CDR3, as DNA: TGTGCCAGCTCACCATCAACTATTGAAGAGACCCAGTACTTC.

The chain carries TRBV10-1 and TRBJ2-1, with D tentatively TRBD2 (6 bases). The CDR3 extends over 16 amino acids. V lost 3 bases and J 3 bases, leaving 15 bases between the germline ends. Germline V CDR1 and CDR2: WNHNN, SYGVQD (reference sequence). In nucleotides, the CDR3 is TGCGCCAGCAGTGATTATCACGGGAGAGACTACAATGAGCAGTTCTTC. Translated, it gives CASSDYHGRDYNEQFF.

This sequence joins TRBV6-5 and TRBJ2-7; perhaps TRBD2 as D (5 bases). There are 12 residues in the CDR3. CDR1 is MNHEY and CDR2 is SVGAGI in the germline V gene. The V and J ends lost 8 bases and 3 bases respectively, with 11 bases between them. CDR3 sequence: CASWSGIYEQYF. The CDR3 nucleotides are TGTGCCAGCTGGTCGGGGATCTACGAGCAGTACTTC.

This clone was picked up a small number of times. The CDR3 spells CASSAQAEATYEQYF. Written as DNA, the CDR3 is TGTGCCAGCAGCGCCCAGGCGGAGGCCACCTACGAGCAGTACTTC. The chain carries TRBV9 and TRBJ2-7; TRBD2 is a possible D gene (5 bases). V was pared by 3 bases and J by 2 bases, with 15 bases between. CDR1 is SGDLS, CDR2 YYNGEE, per germline. The CDR3 sequence is 15 residues long.

This clone was observed once. V usage is TRBV5-8 and J usage is TRBJ2-7; 9 bases are a match to TRBD1. V shed 4 bases, J shed 6 bases, and the junction held 8 bases outside the gene matches. The CDR3 is 14 residues long. CDR1 and CDR2 from the germline V gene are SGHTS and YDEGEE. The CDR3 bases are TGTGCCAGCAGCGCGGCACAGGGGGCAGGCGAGCAGTACTTC. This sequence encodes CASSAAQGAGEQYF.

V usage is TRBV7-2 and J usage is TRBJ2-7; D gene uncertain. Germline V gene data show CDR1 as SGHTA and CDR2 as FQGNSA. V was shortened by 0 bases and J by 4 bases, with 13 bases between the two germline ends. The CDR3 totals 15 residues. CDR3 protein: CASSLAIAVSYEQYF. CDR3 bases: TGTGCCAGCAGCTTAGCGATAGCAGTTTCGTACGAGCAGTACTTC.

The V and J genes are TRBV30 and TRBJ2-1; D may be TRBD2 (7 bases). This CDR3 has 17 amino acids. V gave up 0 bases and J gave up 2 bases, with 17 bases separating them. Germline V gene lookup returns CDR1 GTSNPN and CDR2 SVGIG (reference sequence). The CDR3 is CAWSVPRGGGAYNEQFF. As DNA, the CDR3 is TGTGCCTGGAGTGTACCCAGGGGAGGGGGGGCCTACAATGAGCAGTTCTTC.

This clone has a handful of counts. V gene TRBV7-9 combines with J gene TRBJ1-1; D not certain. The CDR3 is made up of 13 amino acids. Germline assignment: CDR1 SEHNR and CDR2 FQNEAQ (reference sequence). Trimming left V 5 bases short and J 2 bases short, with 9 bases between. The CDR3 DNA is TGTGCCAGCAGCGTCCACAGTAACACTGAAGCTTTCTTT. Its protein is CASSVHSNTEAFF.

The V gene is TRBV25-1, the J gene TRBJ1-1; a weak D match, TRBD1 (6 bases). Germline V gene sequence: CDR1 MGHDK, CDR2 SYGVNS. The CDR3 is made up of 14 amino acids. The V end lost 4 bases, the J end lost 6 bases, and 15 bases lay between the germline ends. CDR3 coding DNA: TGTGCCAGCAGTGCTGATACAGGGATGCCTGAAGCTTTCTTT. As protein: CASSADTGMPEAFF.

This clone showed up just once. CDR3 DNA: TGTGCCAGCAGCGGCGCGGGGAGTCTGAACACTGAAGCTTTCTTT. Its translation: CASSGAGSLNTEAFF. This chain links TRBV9 with TRBJ1-1; no clear D. This CDR3 region has 15 residues. The germline V gene encodes CDR1 SGDLS and CDR2 YYNGEE. V lost 3 bases and J 0 bases, leaving 12 bases between the germline ends.

The genes are TRBV9 and TRBJ1-1, with 11 bases aligning to TRBD1. The junction had 7 bases not matched to a gene; V was cut back by 4 bases and J by 2 bases. CDR3 length equals 16 residues. In germline, CDR1 is SGDLS, CDR2 YYNGEE. In DNA form, the CDR3 reads TGTGCCAGCAGCTACGGACAGGGGGCTCGAAACACTGAAGCTTTCTTT. Its protein product is CASSYGQGARNTEAFF.

The V and J genes are TRBV19 and TRBJ1-5, with D possibly being TRBD1 (5 bases). This CDR3 region has 15 residues. Deletions cut 7 bases from V and 5 bases from J, with 18 bases between. Germline V gene sequence: CDR1 LNHDA, CDR2 SQIVND (reference sequence). The CDR3 DNA is TGTGCCAGTACCCCTGGGGGGGGACGAGATCAGCCCCAGCATTTT. It codes for CASTPGGGRDQPQHF.